The 4 T cell receptor beta chains below were found in one sample sequenced in a study of CD8 T cells in Susac syndrome. A quantity of about 0.5 to 1 ug RNA underwent reverse transcription using random hexamers. TCRdb analysed the immunoSEQ multiplex PCR reads with MiXCR anew, one entry per CDR3 protein. The top ten clones hold about 0.07% of a sample with 250,000 or so distinct CDR3 sequences, 93% of them seen once. Sequencing was performed on CD4+ T cells from PBMCs. These receptors were taken from a human donor with multiple sclerosis.

The chain has TRBV28 and TRBJ1-1; a weak D match, TRBD1 (5 bases). Trimming pared 8 bases from V and 1 base from J, leaving 17 bases between. The CDR3 spans 15 residues. CDR1 and CDR2 from the germline V gene are MDHEN and SYDVKM. The DNA for the CDR3 is TGTGCCAGCCTCCCCCGTGGGCAGGGGAACACTGAAGCTTTCTTT. Its protein product is CASLPRGQGNTEAFF. The variable domain in full, completed from reference TRBV28 and TRBJ1-1, reads DVKVTQSSRYLVKRTGEKVFLECVQDMDHENMFWYRQDPGLGLRLIYFSYDVKMKEKGDIPEGYSVSREKKERFSLILESASTNQTSMYLCASLPRGQGNTEAFFGQGTRLTVV.

V usage is TRBV11-2 and J usage is TRBJ2-5; tentatively, D is TRBD1 (5 bases). Germline V gives CDR1 SGHAT, CDR2 FQNNGV. The V end lost 1 base, the J end lost 0 bases, and 12 bases lay between the germline ends. The CDR3 is 16 residues long. CDR3 residues: CASSLGHRQNQETQYF. CDR3 nucleotide sequence: TGTGCCAGCAGCTTAGGGCACAGACAGAACCAAGAGACCCAGTACTTC.

V usage is TRBV20-1 and J usage is TRBJ1-1; 8 bases align to TRBD1. Losses at the gene ends were 6 bases for V and 10 bases for J; bases not matched to a gene: 10. The CDR3 spans 12 residues. The germline CDR1 and CDR2 sequences are DFQATT and SNEGSKA (reference sequence). The CDR3 bases are TGCAGTGCCCAACGTTCTGGGACAGGAGCTTTCTTT. This codes for CSAQRSGTGAFF.

The rearrangement uses TRBV23-1 and TRBJ2-7, with 8 bases that match TRBD1. TRBV23-1 falls under the ORF class, with uncertain function. The CDR3 sequence is 15 residues long. After removal of 3 bases from V and 1 base from J, the junction contained 5 bases not matched to a gene. The CDR3 DNA sequence: TGCGCCAGCAGTCAGGGCAGGGGGCTTTCCTACGAGCAGTACTTC. Protein product: CASSQGRGLSYEQYF.